This paragraph covers one TCR beta chain sequence. Its antigen is unknown. Sequencing used immunoSEQ multiplex PCR; TCRdb keeps in-frame clones, though not all of them. The table includes tens of thousands of clones, approximately 90% detected once. This specimen belongs to a study of STAT5B mutations in CD4+ large granular lymphocyte leukemia. Study-level points and caveats: Main leukemic clonotypes were patient-specific, but more than 20% appeared at low frequency elsewhere.

Germline-derived CDR1 and CDR2 are SGHDT and YYEEEE. V lost 4 bases to trimming and J lost 5 bases, with 21 bases between them. The CDR3 has 16 residues. V and J are TRBV5-6 and TRBJ2-5, with D maybe TRBD2 (6 bases). Material: CD4+ T cells from blood buffy coats. This TCR was recovered from a human donor in good health. CDR3 bases: TGTGCCAGCAGCCAGGTTAGCGTCGGGGGTAGGGAGACCCAGTACTTC. Amino acid sequence: CASSQVSVGGRETQYF.